This T cell receptor beta chain was obtained from a study of shared clonotypes between healthy human individuals. Only Caucasian adults living in Nashville, Tennessee served as donors. This table comes from immunoSEQ multiplex PCR, and its TCRdb copy is limited to in-frame clones, with some not included. The profile shows about 2.4 million clones, 93% of them singletons. Points from the study as a whole: Across subsets, estimated richness was generally greater for naive than for memory populations. Among donors, clonotype sharing was expected to be affected by sequencing depth.

Concerning this clone: Its specificity is unknown.

Germline V gene sequence: CDR1 SQVTM, CDR2 ANQGSEA. V was clipped by 5 bases and J by 3 bases; unmatched bases: 4. The CDR3 has 13 residues. The TCR sequence derives from a man between 18 and 29 years old in good health. Some clones in this sample may be carry-over from other donors' samples. Source material: naive CD4+ T cells from PBMCs. The subset denotes: CD45RA+ positively selected. This sequence joins TRBV29-1 and TRBJ1-5, with 7 positions matching TRBD1. The CDR3, as DNA: TGCAGCGTTAAAGGGGGCCTCAATCAGCCCCAGCATTTT. Translation: CSVKGGLNQPQHF.